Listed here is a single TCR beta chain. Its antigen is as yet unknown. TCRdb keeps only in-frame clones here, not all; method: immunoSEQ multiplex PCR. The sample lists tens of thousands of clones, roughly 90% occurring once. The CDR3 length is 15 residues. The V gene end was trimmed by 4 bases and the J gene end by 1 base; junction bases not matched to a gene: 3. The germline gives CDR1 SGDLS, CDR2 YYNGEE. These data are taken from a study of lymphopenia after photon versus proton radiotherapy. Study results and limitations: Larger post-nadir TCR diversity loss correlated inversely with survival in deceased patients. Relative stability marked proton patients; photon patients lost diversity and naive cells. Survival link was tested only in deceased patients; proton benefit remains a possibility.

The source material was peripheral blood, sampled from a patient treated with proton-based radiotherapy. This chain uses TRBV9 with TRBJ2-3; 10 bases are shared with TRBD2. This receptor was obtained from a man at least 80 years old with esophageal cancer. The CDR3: CASSWTSGGTDTQYF. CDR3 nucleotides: TGTGCCAGCAGCTGGACTAGCGGAGGCACAGATACGCAGTATTTT.